This T cell receptor (beta chain) was observed in a study of T cell changes during pregnancy in multiple sclerosis. Trimming cost V 2 bases and J 6 bases, with 6 bases left between them. This CDR3 contains 12 residues. Germline CDR1 is SGHTS and CDR2 is YDEGEE. Sequenced by immunoSEQ multiplex PCR; TCRdb stores in-frame clones only, minus some. This repertoire shows tens of thousands of clones, roughly nine tenths found once; its top ten account for 3.3%. This clonotype was sampled from a female donor in good health, enrolled as a control in a pregnancy study. The sample consisted of peripheral blood, taken in the first trimester of pregnancy. The chain combines TRBV5-8 with TRBJ1-5; D is unresolved. CDR3 nucleotides: TGTGCCAGCAGCTTCTTAGCTCAGCCCCAGCATTTT. Protein sequence: CASSFLAQPQHF.